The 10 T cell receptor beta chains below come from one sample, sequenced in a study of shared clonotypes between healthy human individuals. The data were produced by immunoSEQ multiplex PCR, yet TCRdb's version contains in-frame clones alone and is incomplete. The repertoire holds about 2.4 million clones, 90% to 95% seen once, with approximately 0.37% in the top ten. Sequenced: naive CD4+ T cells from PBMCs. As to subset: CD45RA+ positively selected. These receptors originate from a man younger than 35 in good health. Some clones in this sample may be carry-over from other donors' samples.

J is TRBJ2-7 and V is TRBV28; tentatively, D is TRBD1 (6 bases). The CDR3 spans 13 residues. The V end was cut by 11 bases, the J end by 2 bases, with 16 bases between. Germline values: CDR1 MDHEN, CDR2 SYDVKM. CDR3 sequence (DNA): TGTGCCTCCAGGGGCCTACCTGCCTACGAGCAGTACTTC. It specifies CASRGLPAYEQYF.

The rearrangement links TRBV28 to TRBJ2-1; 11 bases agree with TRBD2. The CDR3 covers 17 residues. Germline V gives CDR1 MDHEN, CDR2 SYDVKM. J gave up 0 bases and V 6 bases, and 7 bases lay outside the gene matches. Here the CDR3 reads CASRSAGLADSYNEQFF. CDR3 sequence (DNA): TGTGCCAGCAGGTCTGCGGGACTAGCGGACTCCTACAATGAGCAGTTCTTC. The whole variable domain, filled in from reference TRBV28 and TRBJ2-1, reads DVKVTQSSRYLVKRTGEKVFLECVQDMDHENMFWYRQDPGLGLRLIYFSYDVKMKEKGDIPEGYSVSREKKERFSLILESASTNQTSMYLCASRSAGLADSYNEQFFGPGTRLTVL.

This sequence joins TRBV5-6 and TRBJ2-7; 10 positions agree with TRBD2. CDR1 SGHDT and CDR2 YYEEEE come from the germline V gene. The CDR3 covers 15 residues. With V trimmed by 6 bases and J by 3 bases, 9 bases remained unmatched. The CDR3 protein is CASNPGLAYVYEQYF. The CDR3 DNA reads TGTGCCAGCAACCCGGGACTAGCGTACGTCTACGAGCAGTACTTC. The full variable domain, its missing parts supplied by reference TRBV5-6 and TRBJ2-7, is DAGVTQSPTHLIKTRGQQVTLRCSPKSGHDTVSWYQQALGQGPQFIFQYYEEEERQRGNFPDRFSGHQFPNYSSELNVNALLLGDSALYLCASNPGLAYVYEQYFGPGTRLTVT.

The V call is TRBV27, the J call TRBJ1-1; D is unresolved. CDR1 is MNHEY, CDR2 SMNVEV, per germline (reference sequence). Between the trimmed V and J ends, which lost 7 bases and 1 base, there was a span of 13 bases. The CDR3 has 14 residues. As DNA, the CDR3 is TGTGCCAGCACCTCATCGGCGGGGAACACTGAAGCTTTCTTT. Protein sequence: CASTSSAGNTEAFF.

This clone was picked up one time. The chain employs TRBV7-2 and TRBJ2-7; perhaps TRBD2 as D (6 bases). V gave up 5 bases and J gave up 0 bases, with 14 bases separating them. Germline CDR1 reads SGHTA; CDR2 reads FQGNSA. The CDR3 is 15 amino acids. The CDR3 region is CASSQVRGSSYEQYF. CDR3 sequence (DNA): TGTGCCAGCAGCCAAGTCCGGGGGAGCTCCTACGAGCAGTACTTC. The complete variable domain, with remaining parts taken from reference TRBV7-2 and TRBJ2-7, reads GAGVSQSPSNKVTEKGKDVELRCDPISGHTALYWYRQSLGQGLEFLIYFQGNSAPDKSGLPSDRFSAERTGGSVSTLTIQRTQQEDSAVYLCASSQVRGSSYEQYFGPGTRLTVT.

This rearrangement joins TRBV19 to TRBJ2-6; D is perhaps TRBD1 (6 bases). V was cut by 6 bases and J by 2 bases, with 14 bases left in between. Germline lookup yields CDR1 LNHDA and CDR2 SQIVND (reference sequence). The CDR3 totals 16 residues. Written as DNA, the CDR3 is TGTGCCAGTAGACCACAGGGACCAACTGGGGCCAACGTCCTGACTTTC. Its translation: CASRPQGPTGANVLTF.

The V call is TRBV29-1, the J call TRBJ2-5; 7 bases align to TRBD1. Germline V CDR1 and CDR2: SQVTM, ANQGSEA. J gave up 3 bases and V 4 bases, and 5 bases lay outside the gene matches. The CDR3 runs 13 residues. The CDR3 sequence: CSVGGQIEETQYF. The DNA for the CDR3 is TGCAGCGTTGGGGGACAGATTGAAGAGACCCAGTACTTC. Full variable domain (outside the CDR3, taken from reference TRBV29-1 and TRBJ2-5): SAVISQKPSRDICQRGTSLTIQCQVDSQVTMMFWYRQQPGQSLTLIATANQGSEATYESGFVIDKFPISRPNLTFSTLTVSNMSPEDSSIYLCSVGGQIEETQYFGPGTRLLVL.

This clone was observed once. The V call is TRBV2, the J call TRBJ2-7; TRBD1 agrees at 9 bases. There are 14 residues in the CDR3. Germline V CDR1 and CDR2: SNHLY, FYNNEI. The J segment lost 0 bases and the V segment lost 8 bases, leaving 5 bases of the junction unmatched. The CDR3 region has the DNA TGTGCCAGCGGGGCGGGACAGGGCTCCTACGAGCAGTACTTC. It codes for CASGAGQGSYEQYF.

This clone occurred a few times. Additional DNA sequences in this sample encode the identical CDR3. CDR3 loop: CASSPTGDEQYF. The CDR3 coding sequence is TGTGCCAGCAGTCCGACAGGGGACGAGCAGTACTTC. This sequence joins TRBV7-9 and TRBJ2-7, with 8 bases lining up with TRBD1. The CDR3 is 12 residues long. The germline V gene encodes CDR1 SEHNR and CDR2 FQNEAQ (reference sequence). J was trimmed by 5 bases and V by 6 bases; bases with no gene match: 3.

DNA of the CDR3: TGCGCCAGCAGCGAAGTAGCGGGAGGGCCGGGCGAGCAGTACTTC. Protein product: CASSEVAGGPGEQYF. The V and J genes are TRBV5-1 and TRBJ2-7; 11 bases are a match to TRBD2. With V trimmed by 4 bases and J by 6 bases, 9 bases remained unmatched. The CDR3 extends over 15 amino acids. CDR1 and CDR2 (germline): SGHRS, YFSETQ.